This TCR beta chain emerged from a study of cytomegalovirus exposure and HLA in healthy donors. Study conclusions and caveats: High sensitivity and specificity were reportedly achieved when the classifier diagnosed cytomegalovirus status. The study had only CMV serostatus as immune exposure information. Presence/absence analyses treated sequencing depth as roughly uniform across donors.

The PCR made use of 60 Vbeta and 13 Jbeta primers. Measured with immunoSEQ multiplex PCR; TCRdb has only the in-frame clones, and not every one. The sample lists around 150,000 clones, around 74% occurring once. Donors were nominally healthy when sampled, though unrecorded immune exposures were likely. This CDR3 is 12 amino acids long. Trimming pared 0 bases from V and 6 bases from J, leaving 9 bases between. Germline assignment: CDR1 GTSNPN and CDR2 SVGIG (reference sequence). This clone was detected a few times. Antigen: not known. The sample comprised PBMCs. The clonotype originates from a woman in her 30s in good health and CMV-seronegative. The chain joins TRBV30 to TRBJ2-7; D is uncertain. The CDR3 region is CAWSVDRGEQYF. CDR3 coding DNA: TGTGCCTGGAGTGTAGATAGAGGCGAGCAGTACTTC.